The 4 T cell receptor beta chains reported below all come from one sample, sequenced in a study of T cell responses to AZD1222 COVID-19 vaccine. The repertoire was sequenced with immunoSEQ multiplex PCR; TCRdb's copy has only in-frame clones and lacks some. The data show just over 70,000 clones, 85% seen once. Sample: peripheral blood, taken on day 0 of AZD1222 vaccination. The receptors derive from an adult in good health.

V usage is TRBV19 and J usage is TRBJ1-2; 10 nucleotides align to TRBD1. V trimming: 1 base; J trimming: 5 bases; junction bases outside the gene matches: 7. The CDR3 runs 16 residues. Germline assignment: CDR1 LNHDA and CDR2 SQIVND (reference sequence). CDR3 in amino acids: CASSIAGQGNWYGYTF. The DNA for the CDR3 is TGTGCCAGTAGTATAGCGGGACAGGGGAATTGGTATGGCTACACCTTC.

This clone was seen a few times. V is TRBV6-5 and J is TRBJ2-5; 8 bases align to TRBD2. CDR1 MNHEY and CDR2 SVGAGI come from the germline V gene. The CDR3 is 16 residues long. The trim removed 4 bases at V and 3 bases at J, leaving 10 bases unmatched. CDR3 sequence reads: CASSSGGGRPKETQYF. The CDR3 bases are TGTGCCAGCAGTTCCGGGGGGGGGCGGCCAAAAGAGACCCAGTACTTC.

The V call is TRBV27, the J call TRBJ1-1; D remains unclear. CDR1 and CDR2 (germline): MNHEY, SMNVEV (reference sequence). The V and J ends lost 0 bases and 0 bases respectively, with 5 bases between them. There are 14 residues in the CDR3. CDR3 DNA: TGTGCCAGCAGTTTATCGAGCCTGAACACTGAAGCTTTCTTT. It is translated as CASSLSSLNTEAFF.

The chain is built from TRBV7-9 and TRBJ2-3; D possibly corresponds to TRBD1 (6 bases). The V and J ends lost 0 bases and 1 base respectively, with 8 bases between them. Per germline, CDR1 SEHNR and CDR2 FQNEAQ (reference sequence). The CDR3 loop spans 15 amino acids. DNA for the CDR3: TGTGCCAGCAGCTTAGCGGGGGCGGGCACAGATACGCAGTATTTT. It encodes CASSLAGAGTDTQYF.